The present T cell receptor (beta chain) was sequenced within a study of T-cell reconstitution after alpha-beta-depleted transplantation in children. Study-wide points: From newly produced T cells came most of the T-cell counts and diversity one year after transplant. For some patients, TCRbeta diversity was high at day 60 because of recipient T cells and thymic progenitors that survived.

This sample's TCRbeta library carried unique molecular identifier barcodes. TCRdb independently ran MiXCR on the PCR reads; one entry per CDR3 protein. The sample includes about 200,000 distinct CDR3 sequences, approximately 6.9% seen only once; the top ten take 5.5% to 6.5%. This clonotype came up a few times. Its antigen is not known. The source of this sequence is a boy aged 2 to 9 with acute lymphoblastic leukemia, due to receive a stem cell transplant. The input for sequencing was PBMCs, taken before TCRalphabeta/CD19-depleted stem cell transplant.

The CDR3 bases are TGTGCTAACCCGGGGGCCCGCTACTACGAGCAGTACTTC. This codes for CANPGARYYEQYF. This chain joins TRBV12-5 and TRBJ2-7; either TRBD1 or TRBD2 may fit D (6 bases each). This CDR3 contains 13 residues. Germline V gives CDR1 LGHNT, CDR2 FRNRAP. Trimming took off 10 bases at V and 3 bases at J, with 16 bases between the two ends.